The T cell receptor (beta chain) under discussion was sequenced for a study of identical twins. The V and J ends lost 5 bases and 7 bases respectively, with 14 bases between them. This CDR3 spans 13 amino acids. MiXCR, applied by TCRdb to the 5' RACE reads, yields one record per CDR3 protein. Counted here are 400,000 to 550,000 distinct CDR3 sequences, around 24% occurring once; the ten biggest clones make up about 2.9%. This clonotype was counted between two and nine times. These records were also assigned to another study, of T cells expressing NK-cell markers. That investigation notes: With an anti-gamma-delta TCR antibody, sorting in several experiments was kept to alpha-beta TCR T cells.

The genes are TRBV12-3 or TRBV12-4 and TRBJ2-5; tentative D call: TRBD2 (5 bases). Sequencing input: CD4+ T cells sorted from blood. This TCR was recovered from a woman under 30 in good health. The CDR3 DNA sequence: TGTGCCAGCAGTCTTCAAAGAGGAGGGACCCAGTACTTC. Translated: CASSLQRGGTQYF.